The following is a T cell receptor (beta chain) sequence with its context. The data were obtained in a study of OX40 agonist ivuxolimab in advanced cancers. Study information: Ivuxolimab, an antibody that agonizes OX40 (CD134), was administered to the patients. Two cutaneous melanoma patients and one hepatocellular carcinoma patient, three in all, had partial responses.

V lost 4 bases to trimming and J lost 2 bases, with 10 bases between them. This CDR3 contains 14 residues. Germline values: CDR1 SGHRS, CDR2 YFSETQ. Clones were sequenced by immunoSEQ multiplex PCR, and TCRdb holds only the in-frame ones, with some missing. The sample has about 50,000 clones, about 82% seen once; the top ten hold just under 4%. Source: CD4+ or CD8+ T cells sorted from blood, taken in a trial of the OX40 agonist ivuxolimab. The receptor was derived from an adult with an advanced solid tumor such as melanoma, head and neck, liver or kidney cancer. The chain joins TRBV5-1 to TRBJ1-5; D call uncertain. CDR3 region: CASSKTAGNQPQHF. The DNA of the CDR3 is TGCGCCAGCAGCAAAACCGCGGGCAATCAGCCCCAGCATTTT.